This TCR beta chain was sequenced during a study of early T cells in non-severe SARS-CoV-2 infection. The V end lost 4 bases, the J end lost 6 bases, and 12 bases lay between the germline ends. Germline assignment: CDR1 SGDLS and CDR2 YYNGEE. The CDR3 is 13 residues long. TCRdb called the 5' RACE reads again in MiXCR, with one record for every CDR3 protein. Altogether some 71,000 distinct CDR3 sequences are present, 9.5% to 12% being singletons, with the ten largest covering under 7%. Sequenced here: whole blood, sampled at baseline. The source of this sequence is an adult who was a healthcare worker with PCR-confirmed SARS-CoV-2 infection or an uninfected control (not recorded which). This chain links TRBV9 with TRBJ2-3, with D possibly matching TRBD2 (6 bases). CDR3: CASSFAGSDTQYF. CDR3 nucleotide sequence: TGTGCCAGCAGCTTCGCGGGATCGGATACGCAGTATTTT.